The 6 T cell receptor beta chains in this list originate from one sample, sequenced in a study of Ad26.COV2.S vaccination and SARS-CoV-2 variants. The repertoire was sequenced with immunoSEQ multiplex PCR; TCRdb's copy has only in-frame clones and lacks some. Among around 400,000 clones listed, 89% were seen once. Treatment given: some 20 received Ad26.COV2.S at low or high dose, single or two shots; roughly 5 received placebo; per-sample allocation not given. The samples date from day 63 after the first vaccine or placebo injection. Sequenced material: peripheral blood, taken in a trial of Ad26.COV2.S vaccine versus placebo. Receptors originate from a person between 18 and 65 years old who received the Ad26.COV2.S COVID-19 vaccine or a placebo.

The chain recombines TRBV28 with TRBJ2-7; 8 bases are shared with TRBD1. The CDR3 totals 14 residues. CDR1 and CDR2 from the germline V gene are MDHEN and SYDVKM. V lost 6 bases and J lost 1; bases outside the gene matches: 5. The CDR3 here is CASSRDRLSYEQYF. DNA of the CDR3: TGTGCCAGCAGCCGGGACAGGCTTTCCTACGAGCAGTACTTC.

The V call is TRBV5-4, the J call TRBJ2-1; 8 bases map to TRBD2. The V and J ends lost 2 bases and 4 bases, in that order; junction bases with no gene match: 5. The CDR3 extends over 15 amino acids. Germline V gene sequence: CDR1 SGHNT, CDR2 YYREEE (reference sequence). This chain's CDR3 is CASSLGGRSYNEQFF. In DNA, the CDR3 is TGTGCCAGCAGCTTAGGCGGGAGGAGTTACAATGAGCAGTTCTTC. Using reference TRBV5-4 and TRBJ2-1 for the parts outside the CDR3, the full variable domain is ETGVTQSPTHLIKTRGQQVTLRCSSQSGHNTVSWYQQALGQGPQFIFQYYREEENGRGNFPPRFSGLQFPNYSSELNVNALELDDSALYLCASSLGGRSYNEQFFGPGTRLTVL.

The chain is built from TRBV28 and TRBJ2-7, with D hard to call. Trimming left V 10 bases short and J 3 bases short, with 16 bases between. This CDR3 spans 13 amino acids. Germline CDR1 reads MDHEN; CDR2 reads SYDVKM. The CDR3 DNA sequence: TGTGCCACCACCTTAGGACGTCTCTACGAGCAGTACTTC. Amino acids: CATTLGRLYEQYF.

This clone was observed once. The V gene is TRBV25-1, the J gene TRBJ1-6, with D maybe TRBD1 (5 bases). This CDR3 region has 17 residues. Germline CDR1 is MGHDK and CDR2 is SYGVNS. The V and J ends lost 4 bases and 1 base respectively, with 14 bases between them. CDR3 in amino acids: CASSASGIVSYNSPLHF. CDR3 nucleotides: TGTGCCAGCAGTGCGTCAGGGATCGTTTCCTATAATTCACCCCTCCACTTT.

The V call is TRBV7-9, the J call TRBJ1-1; D is unclear. Germline V gene lookup returns CDR1 SEHNR and CDR2 FQNEAQ (reference sequence). V lost 6 bases and J lost 3, with 20 bases in between. There are 16 residues in the CDR3. The CDR3 loop is CASRNFRTPWDTEAFF. The DNA of the CDR3 is TGTGCCAGCAGAAACTTCCGGACGCCTTGGGACACTGAAGCTTTCTTT. Full variable domain (rest looked up from reference TRBV7-9 and TRBJ1-1): DTGVSQNPRHKITKRGQNVTFRCDPISEHNRLYWYRQTLGQGPEFLTYFQNEAQLEKSRLLSDRFSAERPKGSFSTLEIQRTEQGDSAMYLCASRNFRTPWDTEAFFGQGTRLTVV.

The V gene is TRBV7-2, the J gene TRBJ2-1; 13 nucleotides match TRBD2. V was clipped by 5 bases and J by 1 base; unmatched bases: 5. The CDR3 is 17 amino acids. Germline loops: CDR1 SGHTA, CDR2 FQGNSA. This CDR3 reads CASSPRTSGSSYNEQFF. For the CDR3, the DNA is TGTGCCAGCAGCCCGAGGACTAGCGGGAGTTCCTACAATGAGCAGTTCTTC.